The TCR beta chain under discussion was sequenced for a study of blood T cell repertoires in COVID-19. The wider study: The United States, Italy and Spain supplied acute and convalescent COVID-19 samples. T cells, B-cell-depleted T cells, or PBMCs provided the cDNA or gDNA that served as material.

There are 14 residues in the CDR3. Looked up from germline, CDR1 is LNHDA and CDR2 is SQIVND (reference sequence). The junction had 3 bases not matched to a gene; V was cut back by 4 bases and J by 5 bases. Original analysis: Nucleated cell counts were estimated from reference gene primer amplification. Measured with immunoSEQ multiplex PCR; TCRdb has only the in-frame clones, and not every one. V, J and clone size are taken as reported in that table, and D and trimming were inferred from the DNA itself. The sample carries fewer than 300,000 clones, about 89% recorded once. This TCR came from a woman between 45 and 60 years old with acute or convalescent COVID-19. The specimen was peripheral blood. This rearrangement joins TRBV19 to TRBJ2-1, with 9 bases identical to TRBD1. The chain's CDR3 is CASSKDRGHNEQFF. The CDR3 DNA follows: TGTGCCAGTAGTAAGGACAGGGGCCACAATGAGCAGTTCTTC.